A single sample is the source of the 17 T cell receptor beta chains below, sequenced in a study of blood T cell repertoires in COVID-19. Some clones are missing from TCRdb's copy, which holds only in-frame ones; the method was immunoSEQ multiplex PCR. The profile covers about 150,000 clones, with around nine tenths appearing a single time and approximately 10% taken by the ten largest. Sequencing input: peripheral blood. Receptors were obtained from a man in his sixties with active or convalescent COVID-19.

This chain uses TRBV4-2 with TRBJ2-3, with TRBD2 matching 9 bases. Germline CDR1 reads LGHNA; CDR2 reads YNFKEQ. This CDR3 spans 16 amino acids. The junction had 10 bases not matched to a gene; V was cut back by 1 base and J by 8 bases. CDR3 sequence reads: CASSQVAGGGKVTQYF. The CDR3 bases are TGTGCCAGCAGCCAAGTGGCGGGAGGGGGAAAAGTTACGCAGTATTTT.

The V and J genes are TRBV18 and TRBJ2-2; 10 bases map to TRBD1. Germline lookup yields CDR1 KGHSH and CDR2 LQKENI. The length of the CDR3 is 16 residues. J lost 4 bases, V lost 5 bases, and 7 bases had no gene match. CDR3 in DNA: TGTGCCAGCTCATTCACGGGACAGGGGATCACCGGGGAGCTGTTTTTT. As protein: CASSFTGQGITGELFF. Full variable domain (remainder filled in from reference TRBV18 and TRBJ2-2): NAGVMQNPRHLVRRRGQEARLRCSPMKGHSHVYWYRQLPEEGLKFMVYLQKENIIDESGMPKERFSAEFPKEGPSILRIQQVVRGDSAAYFCASSFTGQGITGELFFGEGSRLTVL.

This sequence joins TRBV7-9 and TRBJ1-1; TRBD1 matches at 7 bases. V lost 5 bases and J lost 2; bases outside the gene matches: 5. This CDR3 is built from 14 residues. Germline V gives CDR1 SEHNR, CDR2 FQNEAQ (reference sequence). The CDR3 loop reads CASSISGGNTEAFF. CDR3 nucleotide sequence: TGTGCCAGCAGCATCTCAGGGGGTAACACTGAAGCTTTCTTT.

This clone was picked up a small number of times. CDR3 DNA: TGCGCCAGCAGCTCGAACCCGGACAGGGGGTACAATGAGCAGTTCTTC. This sequence encodes CASSSNPDRGYNEQFF. The chain recombines TRBV5-1 with TRBJ2-1; 10 positions agree with TRBD1. Looked up from germline, CDR1 is SGHRS and CDR2 is YFSETQ. The CDR3 is 16 amino acids. Trimming at V came to 3 bases and at J to 4 bases, leaving 7 bases not matched to a gene.

The chain employs TRBV28 and TRBJ1-6; 7 bases align to TRBD1. V lost 2 bases, J lost 2 bases, and 0 bases stayed unmatched. There are 15 residues in the CDR3. The V gene's germline CDR1 is MDHEN and CDR2 SYDVKM. The CDR3 DNA reads as TGTGCCAGCAGTTTAGACAGGGCCTATAATTCACCCCTCCACTTT. It encodes CASSLDRAYNSPLHF.

The rearrangement joins TRBV24-1 to TRBJ2-5; D is perhaps TRBD2 (6 bases). Trimming shortened V by 4 bases and J by 1 base, and 12 bases separated the two germline ends. The CDR3 is 15 amino acids. Germline values: CDR1 KGHDR, CDR2 SFDVKD. This chain's CDR3 is CATSDLRGSQETQYF. The CDR3 bases are TGTGCCACCAGTGACCTTCGGGGGTCCCAAGAGACCCAGTACTTC.

Notes on this clone: The missing conserved phenylalanine or tryptophan at the end of this CDR3 makes a read error likely. The limits of the CDR3 on the DNA are not certain, so only TCRdb's listed CDR3 is given. V is TRBV20-1 and J is TRBJ2-7; TRBD2 is the table's D call and was not checked against the DNA. Germline V gene lookup returns CDR1 DFQATT and CDR2 SNEGSKA (reference sequence). Ends included, the CDR3 has 11 residues. The CDR3 protein is CSAKPGTSGGL.

The chain links TRBV27 to TRBJ1-5; unclear D gene. Per the germline V gene, CDR1 is MNHEY and CDR2 is SMNVEV (reference sequence). The CDR3 runs to 15 residues. Trimming cost V 6 bases and J 0 bases, with 12 bases left between them. As DNA, the CDR3 is TGTGCCAGCAGGTTGGCAGCGATTAGCAATCAGCCCCAGCATTTT. Translation gives CASRLAAISNQPQHF.

The V and J genes are TRBV5-4 and TRBJ2-5; D may be TRBD2 (7 bases). Germline values: CDR1 SGHNT, CDR2 YYREEE (reference sequence). The V and J ends lost 4 bases and 4 bases respectively, with 14 bases between them. This CDR3 region has 14 residues. The CDR3 bases are TGTGCCAGCAGCCCCGCCGGGGGGCTAGAGACCCAGTACTTC. The encoded protein is CASSPAGGLETQYF.

V is TRBV6-5 and J is TRBJ2-4, with D maybe TRBD1 (6 bases). V shed 8 bases and J shed 1 base, with 15 bases lying between them. This CDR3 spans 15 amino acids. In germline, CDR1 is MNHEY, CDR2 SVGAGI. The CDR3 region is CASGPGEFAKNIQYF. CDR3 in DNA: TGTGCCAGCGGTCCAGGGGAATTTGCCAAAAACATTCAGTACTTC.

The rearrangement joins TRBV15 to TRBJ2-5; 9 nucleotides line up with TRBD1. Per the germline V gene, CDR1 is LNHNV and CDR2 is YYDKDF (reference sequence). This CDR3 has 16 amino acids. Losses at the gene ends were 0 bases for V and 5 bases for J; bases not matched to a gene: 7. Here the CDR3 reads CATSRDQGQGRETQYF. The CDR3 DNA is TGTGCCACCAGCAGAGACCAGGGACAGGGACGGGAGACCCAGTACTTC.

This clone was seen once. The J gene is TRBJ2-1, the V gene TRBV10-1; 8 positions agree with TRBD1. The CDR3 is 13 residues long. Trimming removed 6 bases from V and 7 bases from J; junction bases left unmatched: 5. Germline V gene sequence: CDR1 WNHNN, CDR2 SYGVQD (reference sequence). CDR3 in DNA: TGCGCCAGCAGCTTGGACAGGGAGAATGAGCAGTTCTTC. It encodes CASSLDRENEQFF.

This chain uses TRBV19 with TRBJ1-5, with no clear D. V lost 5 bases and J 9 bases, leaving 14 bases between the germline ends. This CDR3 spans 13 amino acids. The germline CDR1 and CDR2 sequences are LNHDA and SQIVND (reference sequence). CDR3 residues: CASSDQRRGPQHF. CDR3 nucleotide sequence: TGTGCCAGTAGTGACCAAAGACGGGGGCCCCAGCATTTT.

This chain links TRBV19 with TRBJ2-2; 7 bases line up with TRBD2. This CDR3 is built from 16 residues. CDR1 and CDR2 from the germline V gene are LNHDA and SQIVND (reference sequence). The trim removed 5 bases at V and 7 bases at J, leaving 13 bases unmatched. The CDR3 DNA follows: TGTGCCAGTAGTCCCCCCCTGGCAGGGAGGGACGGGGAGCTGTTTTTT. It encodes CASSPPLAGRDGELFF.

This chain joins TRBV4-1 and TRBJ2-1, with TRBD1 matching over 9 bases. The CDR3 has 17 amino acids. V lost 4 bases to trimming and J lost 6 bases; unmatched junction nucleotides: 13. Germline V gives CDR1 MGHRA, CDR2 YSYEKL. The CDR3 loop is CASSLPGQGKVPNEQFF. The CDR3 coding sequence is TGCGCCAGCAGCCTCCCAGGACAGGGGAAAGTGCCCAATGAGCAGTTCTTC.

The CDR3 region has the DNA TGTGCCAGCAGCCAAGATTTGACTAGCGTCTACGAGCAGTACTTC. The encoded protein is CASSQDLTSVYEQYF. V and J are TRBV4-2 and TRBJ2-7; 8 bases align to TRBD2. The V gene's germline CDR1 is LGHNA and CDR2 YNFKEQ. This CDR3 comprises 15 residues. Trimming took 0 bases from V and 3 from J; bases not matched to a gene: 4.

The chain combines TRBV18 with TRBJ1-2, with D uncertain. The germline gives CDR1 KGHSH, CDR2 LQKENI. The CDR3 covers 14 residues. The V end was cut by 6 bases, the J end by 6 bases, with 17 bases between. In DNA form, the CDR3 reads TGTGCCAGCTCGGAGGAACGGGCAGTGGATGGCTACACCTTC. Amino acids: CASSEERAVDGYTF. The variable domain in full, with the rest retrieved from reference TRBV18 and TRBJ1-2, is NAGVMQNPRHLVRRRGQEARLRCSPMKGHSHVYWYRQLPEEGLKFMVYLQKENIIDESGMPKERFSAEFPKEGPSILRIQQVVRGDSAAYFCASSEERAVDGYTFGSGTRLTVV.